This TCR beta chain was obtained from a study of shared T cell receptors in the human thymus. This CDR3 region has 17 residues. Deletions cut 5 bases from V and 0 bases from J, with 18 bases between. From germline, CDR1 is LNHDA and CDR2 SQIVND (reference sequence). Generated by immunoSEQ multiplex PCR, the TCRdb table keeps only in-frame clones and is missing some. The table lists hundreds of thousands of clones, about 90% of them singletons. The same data also went into a second study, on human thymus T cells. That paper states: Healthy Finnish infants undergoing corrective surgery for congenital heart defects were the donors. It was from resections taken during corrective heart surgery that the thymus tissue came. Repertoires from thymus and blood appeared to show biased V and J gene usage.

The sequenced sample was thymocytes. V usage is TRBV19 and J usage is TRBJ2-3; TRBD2 might be the D (6 bases). The source is a boy under two years old with a congenital heart defect. The CDR3 DNA sequence: TGTGCCAGTAGTCTCGGGGGACGCACCTCTAGCACAGATACGCAGTATTTT. Residues: CASSLGGRTSSTDTQYF.